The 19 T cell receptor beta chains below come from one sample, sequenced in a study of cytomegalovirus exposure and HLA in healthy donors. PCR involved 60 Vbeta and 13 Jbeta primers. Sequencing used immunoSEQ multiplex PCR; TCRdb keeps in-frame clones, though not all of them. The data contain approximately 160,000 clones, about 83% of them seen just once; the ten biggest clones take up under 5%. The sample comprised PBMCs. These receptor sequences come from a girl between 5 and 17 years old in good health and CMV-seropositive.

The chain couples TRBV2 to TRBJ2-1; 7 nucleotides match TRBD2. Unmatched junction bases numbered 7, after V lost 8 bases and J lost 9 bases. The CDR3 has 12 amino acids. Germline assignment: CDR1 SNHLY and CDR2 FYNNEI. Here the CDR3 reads CASGAGPTEQFF. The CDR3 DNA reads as TGTGCCAGCGGAGCGGGGCCGACTGAGCAGTTCTTC.

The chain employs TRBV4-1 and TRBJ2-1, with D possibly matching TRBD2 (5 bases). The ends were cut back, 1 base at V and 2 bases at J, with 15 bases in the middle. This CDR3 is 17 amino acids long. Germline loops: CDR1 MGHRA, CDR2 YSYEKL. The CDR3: CASSQGLSGVAYNEQFF. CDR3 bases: TGCGCCAGCAGCCAAGGACTTTCCGGGGTTGCCTACAATGAGCAGTTCTTC.

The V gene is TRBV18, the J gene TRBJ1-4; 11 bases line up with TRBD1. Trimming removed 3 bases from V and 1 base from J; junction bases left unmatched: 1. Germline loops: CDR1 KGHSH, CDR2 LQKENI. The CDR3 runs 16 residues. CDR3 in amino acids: CASSPGQGGTNEKLFF. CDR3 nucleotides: TGTGCCAGCTCACCGGGACAGGGGGGAACTAATGAAAAACTGTTTTTT. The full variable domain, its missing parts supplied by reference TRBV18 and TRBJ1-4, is NAGVMQNPRHLVRRRGQEARLRCSPMKGHSHVYWYRQLPEEGLKFMVYLQKENIIDESGMPKERFSAEFPKEGPSILRIQQVVRGDSAAYFCASSPGQGGTNEKLFFGSGTQLSVL.

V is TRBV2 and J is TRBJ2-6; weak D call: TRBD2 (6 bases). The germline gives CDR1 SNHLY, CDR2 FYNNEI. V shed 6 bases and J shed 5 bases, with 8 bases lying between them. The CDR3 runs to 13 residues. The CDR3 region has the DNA TGTGCCAGCAGCGGGGGACGGGCCAACGTCCTGACTTTC. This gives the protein CASSGGRANVLTF.

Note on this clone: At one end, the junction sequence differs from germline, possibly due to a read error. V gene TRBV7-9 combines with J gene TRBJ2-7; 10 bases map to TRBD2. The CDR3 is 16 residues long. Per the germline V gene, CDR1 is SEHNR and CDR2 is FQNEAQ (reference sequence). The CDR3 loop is CASSTLTSGADYGQYF. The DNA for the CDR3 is TGTGCCAGCAGCACCCTCACTAGCGGGGCCGACTACGGGCAGTACTTC.

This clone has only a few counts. This chain's CDR3 is CASSLHTGEWYGYTF. The CDR3 DNA reads as TGTGCCAGCAGCTTGCATACAGGGGAGTGGTATGGCTACACCTTC. The V call is TRBV5-6, the J call TRBJ1-2, with 7 bases that match TRBD1. Germline V gives CDR1 SGHDT, CDR2 YYEEEE. V dropped 1 base and J dropped 5; count of bases not matched to a gene: 8. This CDR3 contains 15 residues.

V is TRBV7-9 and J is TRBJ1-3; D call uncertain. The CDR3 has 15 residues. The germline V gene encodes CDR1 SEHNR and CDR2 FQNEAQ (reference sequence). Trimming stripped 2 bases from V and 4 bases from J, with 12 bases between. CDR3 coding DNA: TGTGCCAGCAGCTTACAGCGGGCGGCCGGAAACACCATATATTTT. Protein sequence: CASSLQRAAGNTIYF.

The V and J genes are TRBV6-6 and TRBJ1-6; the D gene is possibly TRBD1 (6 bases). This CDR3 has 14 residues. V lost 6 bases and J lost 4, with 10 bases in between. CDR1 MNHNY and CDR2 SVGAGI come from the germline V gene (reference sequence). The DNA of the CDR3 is TGTGCCAGCAGATGGACAGTTTATAATTCACCCCTCCACTTT. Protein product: CASRWTVYNSPLHF.

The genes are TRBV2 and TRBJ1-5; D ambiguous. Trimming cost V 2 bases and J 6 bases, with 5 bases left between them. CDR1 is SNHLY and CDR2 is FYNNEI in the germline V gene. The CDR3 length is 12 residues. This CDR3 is CASSERPQPQHF. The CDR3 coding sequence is TGTGCCAGCAGTGAACGTCCTCAGCCCCAGCATTTT.

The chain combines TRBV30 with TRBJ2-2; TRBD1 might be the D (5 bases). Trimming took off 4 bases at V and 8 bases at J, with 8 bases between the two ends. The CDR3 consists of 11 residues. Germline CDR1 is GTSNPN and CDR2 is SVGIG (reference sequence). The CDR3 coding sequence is TGTGCCTGGATTGGGGCAGGGGAGCTGTTTTTT. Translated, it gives CAWIGAGELFF.

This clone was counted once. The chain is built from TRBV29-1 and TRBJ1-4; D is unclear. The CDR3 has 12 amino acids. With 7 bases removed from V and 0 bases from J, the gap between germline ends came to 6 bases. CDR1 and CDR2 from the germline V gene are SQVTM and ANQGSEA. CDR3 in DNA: TGCAGCGGCGGAGCAACTAATGAAAAACTGTTTTTT. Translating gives CSGGATNEKLFF.

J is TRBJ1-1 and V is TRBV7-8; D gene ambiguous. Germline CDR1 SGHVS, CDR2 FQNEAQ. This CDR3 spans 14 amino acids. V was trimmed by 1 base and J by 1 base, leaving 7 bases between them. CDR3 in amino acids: CASSLVQKNTEAFF. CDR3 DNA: TGTGCCAGCAGCTTAGTACAGAAGAACACTGAAGCTTTCTTT.

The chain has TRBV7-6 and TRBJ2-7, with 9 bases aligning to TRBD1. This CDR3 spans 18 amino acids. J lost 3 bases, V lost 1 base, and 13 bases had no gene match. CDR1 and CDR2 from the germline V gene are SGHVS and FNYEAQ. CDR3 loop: CASSLGYRGQGGGYEQYF. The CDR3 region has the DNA TGTGCCAGCAGCTTAGGTTATAGGGGACAGGGAGGAGGCTACGAGCAGTACTTC.

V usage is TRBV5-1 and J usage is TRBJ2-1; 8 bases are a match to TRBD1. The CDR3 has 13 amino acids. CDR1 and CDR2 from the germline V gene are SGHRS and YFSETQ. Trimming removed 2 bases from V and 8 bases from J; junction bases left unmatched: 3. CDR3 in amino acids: CASSLKDRDEQFF. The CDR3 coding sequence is TGCGCCAGCAGCTTAAAGGACAGGGATGAGCAGTTCTTC.

The CDR3 DNA reads TGTGCCAGCAGTTTATACGGGGGCGAGCAGTACTTC. It is translated as CASSLYGGEQYF. This chain uses TRBV28 with TRBJ2-7; weak D call: TRBD2 (6 bases). This CDR3 spans 12 amino acids. In germline, CDR1 is MDHEN, CDR2 SYDVKM. The V end lost 1 base, the J end lost 6 bases, and 7 bases lay between the germline ends.

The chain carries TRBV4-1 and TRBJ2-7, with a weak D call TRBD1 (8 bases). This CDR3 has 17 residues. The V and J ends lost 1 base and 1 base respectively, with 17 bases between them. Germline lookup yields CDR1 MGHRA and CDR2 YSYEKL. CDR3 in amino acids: CASSQAINRGGSYEQYF. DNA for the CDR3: TGCGCCAGCAGCCAAGCGATAAACAGGGGGGGATCCTACGAGCAGTACTTC.

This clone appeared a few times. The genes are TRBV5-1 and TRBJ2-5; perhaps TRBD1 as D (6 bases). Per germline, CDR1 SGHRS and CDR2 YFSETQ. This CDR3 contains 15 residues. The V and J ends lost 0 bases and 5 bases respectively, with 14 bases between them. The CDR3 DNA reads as TGCGCCAGCAGCTTGGCCAATGGGGGCGCCGAGACCCAGTACTTC. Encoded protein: CASSLANGGAETQYF.

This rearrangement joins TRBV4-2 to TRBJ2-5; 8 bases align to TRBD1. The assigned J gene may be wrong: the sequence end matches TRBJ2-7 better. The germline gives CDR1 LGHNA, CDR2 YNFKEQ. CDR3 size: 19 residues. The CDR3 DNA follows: TGTGCCAGCAGCCAAGATATCGACAGGGGTCGACCCCGCTCCTACGAGCAGTACTTC. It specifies CASSQDIDRGRPRSYEQYF.

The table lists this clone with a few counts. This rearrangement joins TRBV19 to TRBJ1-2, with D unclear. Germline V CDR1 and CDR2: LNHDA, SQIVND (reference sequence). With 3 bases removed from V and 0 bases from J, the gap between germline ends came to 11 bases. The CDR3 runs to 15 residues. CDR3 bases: TGTGCCAGTAGTATGGTCGGGGTAGCTAACTATGGCTACACCTTC. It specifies CASSMVGVANYGYTF.